The 21 T cell receptor beta chains in this list originate from one sample, sequenced in a study of blood T cell repertoires in COVID-19 (TCRdb year 2020). The library was made by the immunoSEQ multiplex PCR assay. Imported from immuneACCESS, the table was reduced by TCRdb to in-frame sequences with V and J called. These copies leave out some clones; in studies compared against another copy, an unresolved V gene accounts for under half, and the cause of the remainder is not known. Here the sample has more than 35,000 clones; roughly 75% occur a single time. The ten largest make up about 40% of the sample. The sample taken for sequencing was peripheral blood. These TCRs come from a man older than 75 with active or convalescent COVID-19.

V gene TRBV30 combines with J gene TRBJ1-4; tentative D call: TRBD1 (5 bases). The V end lost 4 bases, the J end lost 4 bases, and 10 bases lay between the germline ends. Looked up from germline, CDR1 is GTSNPN and CDR2 is SVGIG (reference sequence). The CDR3 length is 13 residues. The CDR3 nucleotides are TGTGCCTGGAAAATGGACATTAATGAAAAACTGTTTTTT. Protein product: CAWKMDINEKLFF.

The chain is built from TRBV4-2 and TRBJ2-1, with 11 bases lining up with TRBD2. Looked up from germline, CDR1 is LGHNA and CDR2 is YNFKEQ. The CDR3 is 16 residues long. V dropped 2 bases and J dropped 5; count of bases not matched to a gene: 5. DNA of the CDR3: TGTGCCAGCAGCCAAAAAAGACTAGCGGGGAACAATGAGCAGTTCTTC. This sequence encodes CASSQKRLAGNNEQFF.

The chain links TRBV9 to TRBJ2-7; maybe TRBD2 (6 bases). This CDR3 is built from 13 residues. V lost 2 bases, J lost 0 bases, and 6 bases lay in between. The germline CDR1 and CDR2 sequences are SGDLS and YYNGEE. In DNA form, the CDR3 reads TGTGCCAGCAGCGTGGAGGGCTCCTACGAGCAGTACTTC. Protein product: CASSVEGSYEQYF.

The V call is TRBV7-2, the J call TRBJ2-1, with TRBD2 matching 13 bases. CDR1 and CDR2 from the germline V gene are SGHTA and FQGNSA. V gave up 3 bases and J gave up 11 bases; unmatched junction bases: 1. The CDR3 contains 13 residues. The CDR3 here is CASSLGLAGQQFF. DNA of the CDR3: TGTGCCAGCAGCTTGGGACTAGCGGGGCAGCAGTTCTTC. The full variable domain, with the rest looked up from reference TRBV7-2 and TRBJ2-1, is GAGVSQSPSNKVTEKGKDVELRCDPISGHTALYWYRQSLGQGLEFLIYFQGNSAPDKSGLPSDRFSAERTGGSVSTLTIQRTQQEDSAVYLCASSLGLAGQQFFGPGTRLTVL.

The J gene is TRBJ2-7, the V gene TRBV2, with D possibly TRBD1 on 5 matching bases. There are 15 residues in the CDR3. Germline V CDR1 and CDR2: SNHLY, FYNNEI. Trimming left V 1 base short and J 2 bases short, with 12 bases between. The CDR3 nucleotides read TGTGCCAGCAGTGAAGATGACAGTAAAACCTACGAGCAGTACTTC. It is translated as CASSEDDSKTYEQYF.

The CDR3 DNA reads TGTGCCAGCAGCTTAGTCGCGGGGTCCTACAATGAGCAGTTCTTC. It specifies CASSLVAGSYNEQFF. The chain is built from TRBV11-2 and TRBJ2-1; tentative D call: TRBD2 (6 bases). V was pared by 1 base and J by 1 base, with 8 bases between. CDR1 SGHAT and CDR2 FQNNGV come from the germline V gene. This CDR3 region has 15 residues. Full variable domain (rest looked up from reference TRBV11-2 and TRBJ2-1): EAGVAQSPRYKIIEKRQSVAFWCNPISGHATLYWYQQILGQGPKLLIQFQNNGVVDDSQLPKDRFSAERLKGVDSTLKIQPAKLEDSAVYLCASSLVAGSYNEQFFGPGTRLTVL.

The chain recombines TRBV28 with TRBJ1-4; no firm D call. Germline assignment: CDR1 MDHEN and CDR2 SYDVKM. The CDR3 is made up of 13 amino acids. V lost 1 base, J lost 6 bases, and 6 bases lay in between. The DNA of the CDR3 is TGTGCCAGCAGTTTATTCACTGATGAAAAACTGTTTTTT. It yields the protein CASSLFTDEKLFF.

The chain recombines TRBV2 with TRBJ2-5, with TRBD1 identical over 11 bases. V lost 7 bases and J lost 5; bases outside the gene matches: 6. Germline CDR1 SNHLY, CDR2 FYNNEI. The length of the CDR3 is 14 residues. CDR3 sequence: CASTRTGGVETQYF. In DNA, the CDR3 is TGTGCCAGCACCCGGACAGGGGGCGTGGAGACCCAGTACTTC.

This chain links TRBV18 with TRBJ2-5, with TRBD2 matching 7 bases. This CDR3 is 14 amino acids long. The germline CDR1 and CDR2 sequences are KGHSH and LQKENI. The ends lost 3 bases at V and 3 bases at J; junction bases unmatched: 4. CDR3 protein: CASSPSSGKETQYF. The CDR3 DNA is TGTGCCAGCTCACCGTCCAGCGGGAAAGAGACCCAGTACTTC. The variable domain in full, completed from reference TRBV18 and TRBJ2-5, reads NAGVMQNPRHLVRRRGQEARLRCSPMKGHSHVYWYRQLPEEGLKFMVYLQKENIIDESGMPKERFSAEFPKEGPSILRIQQVVRGDSAAYFCASSPSSGKETQYFGPGTRLLVL.

The chain recombines TRBV5-8 with TRBJ2-2; D may be TRBD2 (6 bases). The CDR3 runs to 14 residues. The ends were cut back, 6 bases at V and 5 bases at J, with 14 bases in the middle. Germline assignment: CDR1 SGHTS and CDR2 YDEGEE. CDR3 sequence (DNA): TGTGCCAGCAACATCGGGGGAATTACCGGGGAGCTGTTTTTT. Translated: CASNIGGITGELFF.

This clone appeared once. This sequence joins TRBV6-5 and TRBJ2-7; the D is unclear. This CDR3 contains 11 residues. Trimming left V 4 bases short and J 3 bases short, with 4 bases between. CDR1 is MNHEY, CDR2 SVGAGI, per germline. The CDR3 here is CASSSRYEQYF. Written as DNA, the CDR3 is TGTGCCAGCAGTTCCCGCTACGAGCAGTACTTC.

This clone was counted once. V gene TRBV6-2 or TRBV6-3 combines with J gene TRBJ2-1; tentatively, D is TRBD1 (5 bases). The CDR3 totals 15 residues. The V and J ends lost 2 bases and 2 bases respectively, with 10 bases between them. The V gene's germline CDR1 is MNHEY and CDR2 SVGEGT. The CDR3: CASSYKGPPYNEQFF. The CDR3 DNA sequence: TGTGCCAGCAGTTACAAGGGGCCCCCCTACAATGAGCAGTTCTTC.

The V gene is TRBV18, the J gene TRBJ2-6; D remains unclear. The CDR3 has 16 residues. In germline, CDR1 is KGHSH, CDR2 LQKENI. The germline V and J ends were trimmed by 5 bases and 0 bases, with 11 bases remaining between them. In DNA, the CDR3 is TGTGCCAGCTCAACGAGACACAGCTCTGGGGCCAACGTCCTGACTTTC. Protein sequence: CASSTRHSSGANVLTF.

This clone was seen a single time. The genes are TRBV5-4 and TRBJ1-2; 9 bases are shared with TRBD1. Germline CDR1 is SGHNT and CDR2 is YYREEE (reference sequence). This CDR3 is built from 15 residues. Trimming removed 4 bases from V and 4 bases from J; junction bases left unmatched: 8. In DNA, the CDR3 is TGTGCCAGCAGCACCGACGTACAGGGGGCCTATGGCTACACCTTC. Protein product: CASSTDVQGAYGYTF.

The chain recombines TRBV28 with TRBJ1-5, with D possibly TRBD1 on 6 matching bases. The V gene lost 3 bases and the J gene lost 4 bases, with 16 bases spanning the gap. CDR3 length: 16 amino acids. CDR1 is MDHEN and CDR2 is SYDVKM in the germline V gene. The CDR3 coding sequence is TGTGCCAGCAGTTTTCTCGCAGGGGAAGATAATCAGCCCCAGCATTTT. Protein sequence: CASSFLAGEDNQPQHF.

In nucleotides, the CDR3 is TGCGCCAGCAGCACCCGGACAGGGATCTTTAAAAACATTCAGTACTTC. It encodes CASSTRTGIFKNIQYF. This chain uses TRBV5-1 with TRBJ2-4; 8 bases align to TRBD1. Germline V lookup: CDR1 SGHRS, CDR2 YFSETQ. CDR3 length: 16 residues. V shed 4 bases and J 4 bases; nucleotides not matched to a gene: 10.

This rearrangement joins TRBV6-6 to TRBJ2-1; 7 bases are shared with TRBD2. Per the germline V gene, CDR1 is MNHNY and CDR2 is SVGAGI (reference sequence). There are 17 residues in the CDR3. J gave up 3 bases and V 6 bases, and 14 bases lay outside the gene matches. The DNA of the CDR3 is TGTGCCAGCAGCCGAACCGACAGCGGGATCAACTACAATGAGCAGTTCTTC. This sequence encodes CASSRTDSGINYNEQFF.

The V gene is TRBV4-3, the J gene TRBJ2-7; weak D call: TRBD2 (6 bases). The V gene lost 3 bases and the J gene lost 0 bases, with 15 bases spanning the gap. This CDR3 comprises 16 residues. Germline assignment: CDR1 LGHNA and CDR2 YSLEER. The CDR3 is CASSQALRGSSYEQYF. The CDR3 coding sequence is TGCGCCAGCAGCCAGGCCTTGCGGGGTAGCTCCTACGAGCAGTACTTC.

The rearrangement joins TRBV14 to TRBJ2-5; 9 bases are shared with TRBD2. Germline V gene data show CDR1 as SGHDN and CDR2 as FVKESK. V was clipped by 1 base and J by 5 bases; unmatched bases: 8. The CDR3 length is 16 residues. CDR3 in amino acids: CASSQGLAARRETQYF. For the CDR3, the DNA is TGTGCCAGCAGCCAAGGACTAGCGGCCCGAAGGGAGACCCAGTACTTC.

This clone appeared a few times. The gene calls are TRBV24-1 and TRBJ2-1; D is undetermined. The CDR3 is 16 residues long. The V end was cut by 3 bases, the J end by 0 bases, with 11 bases between. Per germline, CDR1 KGHDR and CDR2 SFDVKD. CDR3 DNA sequence: TGTGCCACCAGTGATACCCTCACGAGCTCCTACAATGAGCAGTTCTTC. It is translated as CATSDTLTSSYNEQFF.

This clone was seen just once. The V gene is TRBV19, the J gene TRBJ1-1; 9 bases align to TRBD1. Germline loops: CDR1 LNHDA, CDR2 SQIVND (reference sequence). J was trimmed by 10 bases and V by 6 bases; bases with no gene match: 3. This CDR3 has 11 amino acids. The CDR3 loop is CASSADRGAFF. DNA of the CDR3: TGTGCCAGTAGCGCGGACAGGGGAGCTTTCTTT.